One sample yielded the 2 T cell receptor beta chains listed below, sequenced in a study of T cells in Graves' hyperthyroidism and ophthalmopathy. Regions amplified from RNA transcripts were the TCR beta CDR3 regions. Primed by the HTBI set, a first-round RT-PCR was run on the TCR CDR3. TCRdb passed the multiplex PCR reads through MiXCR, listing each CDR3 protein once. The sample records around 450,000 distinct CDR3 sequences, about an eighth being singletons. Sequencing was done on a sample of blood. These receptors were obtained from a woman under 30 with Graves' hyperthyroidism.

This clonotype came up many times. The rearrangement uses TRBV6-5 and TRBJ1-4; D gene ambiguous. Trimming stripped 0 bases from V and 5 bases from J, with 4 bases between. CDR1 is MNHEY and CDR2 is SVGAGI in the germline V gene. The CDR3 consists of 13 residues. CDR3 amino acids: CASSYSGNEKLFF. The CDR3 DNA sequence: TGTGCCAGCAGTTACTCAGGGAATGAAAAACTGTTTTTT.

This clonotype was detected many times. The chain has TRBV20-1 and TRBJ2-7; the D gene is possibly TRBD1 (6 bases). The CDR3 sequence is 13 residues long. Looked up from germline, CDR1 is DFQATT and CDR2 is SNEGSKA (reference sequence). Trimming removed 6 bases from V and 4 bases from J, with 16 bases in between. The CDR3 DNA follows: TGCAGTGCGAGGCCCGGGACAAGTTACGAGCAGTACTTC. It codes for CSARPGTSYEQYF.